This is a list of T cell receptor beta chains from one sample in a study of cytomegalovirus exposure and HLA in healthy donors. The data were produced by immunoSEQ multiplex PCR, yet TCRdb's version contains in-frame clones alone and is incomplete. The sample yields approximately 240,000 clones, about 89% seen once. Sequenced material: PBMCs. Every receptor here comes from a woman aged 18-35 years in good health and CMV-seronegative. Each CDR3 is given with its conserved first and last residue. D genes are given only for firm matches. Clone size is not always given. Where it is, it says once, few, many or a class for expanded clones.

v_gene	d_gene	j_gene	abundance	CDR3nt	CDR3aa
TRBV6-6	NA	TRBJ1-4	NA	TGTGCCAGCAGAGACGGGGGAACTAATGAAAAACTGTTTTTT	CASRDGGTNEKLFF
TRBV7-8	NA	TRBJ2-3	NA	TGTGCCAGCAGGTACGGGGAGGGCACAGATACGCAGTATTTT	CASRYGEGTDTQYF
TRBV5-1	TRBD2	TRBJ2-5	NA	TGCGCCAGCAGCTTGTGGACTAGCGGGAGTGGGGAAGAGACCCAGTACTTC	CASSLWTSGSGEETQYF
TRBV5-1	NA	TRBJ2-2	NA	TGCGCCAGCAGCTTGGGCGGGGTTAACACCGGGGAGCTGTTTTTT	CASSLGGVNTGELFF
TRBV30	NA	TRBJ1-3	NA	TGTGCCTGGAGTGCGAACACATTCTCTGGAAACACCATATATTTT	CAWSANTFSGNTIYF
TRBV11-3	TRBD2	TRBJ2-7	NA	TGTGCCAGCAGCTTAAGGGGACTAGCCCCCTTTGACGAGCAGTACTTC	CASSLRGLAPFDEQYF
TRBV4-1	TRBD1	TRBJ2-1	NA	TGCGCCAGCAGCCAAGAGTGGGACAGGGGGCTGGATGAGCAGTTCTTC	CASSQEWDRGLDEQFF
TRBV27	TRBD1	TRBJ1-2	NA	TGTGCCAGCAGTTTACGGACAGGGACTAACTATGGCTACACCTTC	CASSLRTGTNYGYTF
TRBV4-1	NA	TRBJ2-1	few	TGCGCCAGCAGCCACATCGGGGGCAATGAGCAGTTCTTC	CASSHIGGNEQFF
TRBV30	NA	TRBJ1-2	few	TGTGCCTGGAGTGTACTAGGCTTAAACTATGGCTACACCTTC	CAWSVLGLNYGYTF
TRBV5-1	NA	TRBJ2-2	NA	TGCGCCAGCAGCCTCGAAACCCAGGTTGTAGGCGGGGAGCTGTTTTTT	CASSLETQVVGGELFF
TRBV27	TRBD1	TRBJ2-2	few	TGTGCCAGCAGTTGGGACAGGAACACCGGGGAGCTGTTTTTT	CASSWDRNTGELFF
TRBV5-1	TRBD2	TRBJ2-4	NA	TGCGCCAGCAGACTGACTAGCGGAGGGAAAAACATTCAGTACTTC	CASRLTSGGKNIQYF
TRBV6-6	TRBD1	TRBJ1-1	NA	TGTGCCAGCAGTTCAAGGACAGGGGGCGGCGTTGAAGCTTTCTTT	CASSSRTGGGVEAFF
TRBV19	TRBD2	TRBJ2-3	NA	TGTGCCAGTAGTATAGGGCTAGCGGGCCCCACCAGCACAGATACGCAGTATTTT	CASSIGLAGPTSTDTQYF
TRBV7-2	TRBD2	TRBJ2-1	NA	TGTGCCAGCAGCACTCTAGCGGGAACCAATGAGCAGTTCTTC	CASSTLAGTNEQFF
TRBV6-1	NA	TRBJ2-3	NA	TGTGCCAGCAGTGACGGGGTAACAGATACGCAGTATTTT	CASSDGVTDTQYF
TRBV6-4	NA	TRBJ1-6	NA	TGTGCCAGTTCGGACAGCTCCAATTCACCCCTCCACTTT	CASSDSSNSPLHF
TRBV2	NA	TRBJ2-3	NA	TGTGCCAGCATGGTCGGGACAGATACGCAGTATTTT	CASMVGTDTQYF
TRBV7-2	TRBD1	TRBJ1-6	NA	TGTGCCAGCAGCTCGGGACAGCCTAATTCACCCCTCCACTTT	CASSSGQPNSPLHF